This T cell receptor (beta chain) is from a study of CD8+ T cells in alopecia areata. Overall study results and limits: Between patients, shared TCR sequences were less clear than in mice. This was possibly due in part to HLA diversity in the patient population.

Following RNA extraction, reverse transcription yielded cDNA that acted as the sequencing template. Repertoires were generated with immunoSEQ multiplex PCR, while TCRdb's copy carries only in-frame clones and drops some. The table records about 30,000 clones, about two thirds of them present only once. Remarks on this clone: Its antigen is currently unknown.

The CDR3 has 14 amino acids. Trimming stripped 4 bases from V and 6 bases from J, with 16 bases between. Germline assignment: CDR1 LNHDA and CDR2 SQIVND (reference sequence). Sequenced: NKG2D-high CD8+ T cells sorted from blood. The genes are TRBV19 and TRBJ2-7, with D possibly matching TRBD1 (6 bases). The sequence derives from a human donor with alopecia areata. The CDR3 DNA follows: TGTGCCAGTAGTACCTCGTCAGGGGTGGTCGAGCAGTACTTC. This translates into CASSTSSGVVEQYF. The full variable domain, in which reference TRBV19 and TRBJ2-7 provide the parts outside the CDR3, is DGGITQSPKYLFRKEGQNVTLSCEQNLNHDAMYWYRQDPGQGLRLIYYSQIVNDFQKGDIAEGYSVSREKKESFPLTVTSAQKNPTAFYLCASSTSSGVVEQYFGPGTRLTVT.